This T cell receptor (beta chain) originates from a study of read filtering for tumor transcriptome and immune sequencing. The CDR3 runs to 18 residues. Looked up from germline, CDR1 is SGHAT and CDR2 is FQNNGV. V was clipped by 5 bases and J by 2 bases; unmatched bases: 11. This library used around 400 ng RNA and molecular barcoded adaptors spanning alpha/delta and beta/gamma chains. Each CDR3 protein is one row after TCRdb ran MiXCR on the reads. The sample yields about 130,000 distinct CDR3 sequences, 13% seen once. This clonotype was observed at least ten times. The clonotype comes from a donor older than 35 with multiple myeloma. Material: a population of CD138-negative cells sorted from bone marrow. The chain employs TRBV11-2 and TRBJ2-5, with TRBD2 matching 13 bases. The CDR3 bases are TGTGCCAGCAGCACCTCCGGGACTAGCGGGATAAGGCAAGAGACCCAGTACTTC. It encodes CASSTSGTSGIRQETQYF. The entire variable domain, with the rest obtained from reference TRBV11-2 and TRBJ2-5, is as follows: EAGVAQSPRYKIIEKRQSVAFWCNPISGHATLYWYQQILGQGPKLLIQFQNNGVVDDSQLPKDRFSAERLKGVDSTLKIQPAKLEDSAVYLCASSTSGTSGIRQETQYFGPGTRLLVL.